The 17 T cell receptor beta chains reported below all come from one sample, sequenced in a study of T cells in Graves' hyperthyroidism and ophthalmopathy. TCR beta CDR3 sequences were amplified from RNA transcripts. RT-PCR in the first round (using the HTBI primer set) targeted the TCR CDR3. MiXCR was run by TCRdb on the multiplex PCR reads, yielding one entry per CDR3 protein. This table holds about 360,000 distinct CDR3 sequences, roughly 13% found once. Specimen: blood. Every receptor here comes from a woman younger than 30 with Graves' hyperthyroidism.

This clonotype has ten or more counts. The chain recombines TRBV11-2 with TRBJ2-3; the match to TRBD1 covers 7 bases. Germline V gene sequence: CDR1 SGHAT, CDR2 FQNNGV. The CDR3 has 16 amino acids. Trimming cost V 3 bases and J 2 bases; bases outside gene matches: 8. In DNA form, the CDR3 reads TGTGCCAGCAGCTTCAGAGGGGACAGAAACACAGATACGCAGTATTTT. It codes for CASSFRGDRNTDTQYF.

The chain links TRBV9 to TRBJ1-4, with D uncertain. Between the trimmed V and J ends, which lost 3 bases and 11 bases, there was a span of 20 bases. Germline V gives CDR1 SGDLS, CDR2 YYNGEE. This CDR3 has 15 residues. The CDR3 loop is CASSAQDGPMRKLFF. In DNA form, the CDR3 reads TGTGCCAGCAGCGCTCAGGACGGCCCGATGAGGAAACTGTTTTTT.

The chain joins TRBV5-6 to TRBJ2-5; D tentatively reads TRBD1 or TRBD2 (6 bases each). V was cut by 4 bases and J by 7 bases, with 23 bases left in between. Germline V gene data show CDR1 as SGHDT and CDR2 as YYEEEE. CDR3 length: 16 amino acids. The DNA for the CDR3 is TGTGCCAGCAGCGCGTTGGGGGCGCGGGGAGGAGGGACCCAGTACTTC. It encodes CASSALGARGGGTQYF.

The chain links TRBV7-8 to TRBJ1-2, with D maybe TRBD1 (5 bases). The CDR3 totals 17 residues. Germline values: CDR1 SGHVS, CDR2 FQNEAQ. The V and J ends lost 5 bases and 4 bases respectively, with 23 bases between them. CDR3 nucleotide sequence: TGTGCCAGCAGCCCCCAGGGCACCACGGGGTTTGTCTATGGCTACACCTTC. Encoded protein: CASSPQGTTGFVYGYTF.

This clonotype was observed at least ten times. The chain uses TRBV28 and TRBJ2-7; D gene unclear. The germline V and J ends were trimmed by 3 bases and 2 bases, with 5 bases remaining between them. Germline V gene sequence: CDR1 MDHEN, CDR2 SYDVKM. The CDR3 is 12 residues long. Here the CDR3 reads CASSLQPYEQYF. As DNA, the CDR3 is TGTGCCAGCAGTTTGCAGCCCTACGAGCAGTACTTC.

This clonotype was seen many times. V gene TRBV6-1 combines with J gene TRBJ1-5; D is unclear. From germline, CDR1 is MNHNS and CDR2 SASEGT. V lost 5 bases and J lost 0, with 8 bases in between. The CDR3 extends over 14 amino acids. This CDR3 reads CASSLRYSNQPQHF. CDR3 sequence (DNA): TGTGCCAGCAGTCTCCGGTATAGCAATCAGCCCCAGCATTTT.

On this clonotype: It may be a read error: a sequence one base away is much more abundant. The chain has TRBV7-2 and TRBJ2-7, with 10 bases fitting TRBD2. Germline CDR1 reads SGHTA; CDR2 reads FQGNSA. The CDR3 sequence is 18 residues long. CDR3 in DNA: TGTGCCAGCAGCTTAGTAGTGCTAGCGGGAGCGTCCTCCTACGGGCAGTACTTC. This sequence encodes CASSLVVLAGASSYGQYF.

This clonotype was counted only a few times. The V and J genes are TRBV27 and TRBJ2-7; D is possibly TRBD2 (6 bases). The CDR3 is 14 residues long. Germline CDR1 is MNHEY and CDR2 is SMNVEV (reference sequence). Trimming pared 3 bases from V and 1 base from J, leaving 10 bases between. The CDR3 reads CASSFTAGSYEQYF. For the CDR3, the DNA is TGTGCCAGCAGTTTCACAGCGGGTTCCTACGAGCAGTACTTC.

This clonotype was counted a few times. This chain joins TRBV6-2 or TRBV6-3 and TRBJ2-3; D gene ambiguous. This CDR3 has 15 amino acids. The germline V gene encodes CDR1 MNHEY and CDR2 SVGEGT. With 1 base removed from V and 6 bases from J, the gap between germline ends came to 14 bases. This chain's CDR3 is CASSYYTLRADTQYF. The CDR3 DNA reads TGTGCCAGCAGTTACTATACTCTAAGAGCCGATACGCAGTATTTT.

The J gene is TRBJ1-5, the V gene TRBV28; D is unresolved. Germline V lookup: CDR1 MDHEN, CDR2 SYDVKM. V shed 5 bases and J shed 5 bases, with 13 bases lying between them. The CDR3 has 14 amino acids. CDR3 sequence (DNA): TGTGCCAGCAGTGAGTCGGGATCCCATCAGCCCCAGCATTTT. The encoded protein is CASSESGSHQPQHF.

This clonotype was counted ten times or more. The chain is built from TRBV27 and TRBJ2-1, with D perhaps TRBD2 (6 bases). Germline V gene data show CDR1 as MNHEY and CDR2 as SMNVEV (reference sequence). Trimming stripped 3 bases from V and 5 bases from J, with 14 bases between. The CDR3 covers 15 residues. CDR3 region: CASSFGSRGNNEQFF. CDR3 nucleotides: TGTGCCAGCAGTTTTGGCTCGCGGGGTAACAATGAGCAGTTCTTC.

This clonotype was detected many times. This sequence joins TRBV30 and TRBJ2-3; D is perhaps TRBD2 (7 bases). CDR1 GTSNPN and CDR2 SVGIG come from the germline V gene (reference sequence). The CDR3 sequence is 15 residues long. The ends were cut back, 2 bases at V and 0 bases at J, with 12 bases in the middle. CDR3 amino acids: CAWSTGGSSTDTQYF. CDR3 bases: TGTGCCTGGAGTACGGGGGGCTCTAGCACAGATACGCAGTATTTT.

This chain connects TRBV10-3 to TRBJ1-1; D gene uncertain. V shed 0 bases and J shed 1 base, with 12 bases lying between them. The CDR3 covers 16 residues. CDR1 and CDR2 from the germline V gene are ENHRY and SYGVKD. The CDR3 loop is CAISESVAQRNTEAFF. CDR3 in DNA: TGTGCCATCAGTGAGTCTGTCGCCCAGCGGAACACTGAAGCTTTCTTT.

This rearrangement joins TRBV12-3 or TRBV12-4 to TRBJ2-7, with 8 bases matching TRBD2. The CDR3 runs 16 residues. V lost 7 bases, J lost 0 bases, and 11 bases stayed unmatched. The CDR3 loop reads CASTSGGREASYEQYF. DNA for the CDR3: TGTGCCAGCACCTCGGGGGGGCGGGAGGCCTCCTACGAGCAGTACTTC.

Remarks on this clonotype: A single base separates this from a much larger clone, so it may be a read error. CDR3: CATEEASMDLNEQFF. The CDR3 nucleotides read TGTGCCACCGAAGAGGCTAGTATGGACCTAAATGAGCAGTTCTTC. The rearrangement links TRBV6-2 or TRBV6-3 to TRBJ2-1; D not resolved. This CDR3 is 15 amino acids long. Germline lookup yields CDR1 MNHEY and CDR2 SVGEGT. V was shortened by 10 bases and J by 7 bases, with 23 bases between the two germline ends.

In its sample, this clonotype was seen many times. The rearrangement uses TRBV6-1 and TRBJ2-7; D call uncertain. Germline V gives CDR1 MNHNS, CDR2 SASEGT. Deletions cut 7 bases from V and 2 bases from J, with 15 bases between. The CDR3 is 14 residues long. The CDR3: CASIVGPGAYEQYF. In DNA, the CDR3 is TGTGCCAGCATCGTCGGGCCCGGAGCCTACGAGCAGTACTTC.

Comment on this clonotype: Since a much larger clone is just one base distant, this may be a read error. V gene TRBV6-1 combines with J gene TRBJ1-4, with 8 bases that match TRBD1. CDR1 and CDR2 from the germline V gene are MNHNS and SASEGT. The CDR3 length is 15 residues. After removal of 6 bases from V and 7 bases from J, the junction contained 10 bases not matched to a gene. Written as DNA, the CDR3 is TGTGCCAGCAGAACTACAGGGGGGGCTTTTGAAAAACTGTTTTTT. It encodes CASRTTGGAFEKLFF.